A single sample gave rise to the 2 T cell receptor beta chains below, sequenced in a study of graft-versus-host responses after intestinal transplantation. Some clones are missing from TCRdb's copy, which holds only in-frame ones; the method was immunoSEQ multiplex PCR. The sample carries around 100,000 clones, 75% to 95% recorded once. These receptors are not linked to any known antigen. Material: unstimulated CD4+ T cells sorted from spleen or lymph node cells, obtained before transplant. Receptor source: a human donor who was the organ donor for an intestinal transplant.

The chain links TRBV7-6 to TRBJ2-2; D is unclear. Trimming cost V 1 base and J 2 bases, with 5 bases left between them. This CDR3 spans 14 amino acids. Germline V CDR1 and CDR2: SGHVS, FNYEAQ. The CDR3, as DNA: TGTGCCAGCAGCTTAGACAGTAACACCGGGGAGCTGTTTTTT. Translation: CASSLDSNTGELFF. Using reference TRBV7-6 and TRBJ2-2 for the parts outside the CDR3, the full variable domain is GAGVSQSPRYKVTKRGQDVALRCDPISGHVSLYWYRQALGQGPEFLTYFNYEAQQDKSGLPNDRFSAERPEGSISTLTIQRTEQRDSAMYRCASSLDSNTGELFFGEGSRLTVL.

The rearrangement joins TRBV7-2 to TRBJ2-5, with a tentative D call TRBD1 (5 bases). Trimming took off 5 bases at V and 1 base at J, with 11 bases between the two ends. The germline CDR1 and CDR2 sequences are SGHTA and FQGNSA. The CDR3 runs 14 residues. The CDR3 DNA sequence: TGTGCCAGCAGCGTAAAGGGGTCCCAAGAGACCCAGTACTTC. It is translated as CASSVKGSQETQYF.